Shown below are 14 T cell receptor beta chains from a single sample sequenced in a study of T-cell reconstitution after alpha-beta-depleted transplantation in children. Preparation of the TCRbeta library used unique molecular identifiers. TCRdb reprocessed the PCR reads via MiXCR and lists one record per CDR3 protein. Counted here are 450,000 to 600,000 distinct CDR3 sequences, around 18% occurring once; the ten biggest clones make up roughly 3.3%. Sequenced material: PBMCs from the stem cell graft donor, taken from the stem cell graft. The receptors shown here come from a human donor who donated a stem cell graft to a child with acute lymphoblastic leukemia.

Concerning this clonotype: A clone one base away is much larger, so this may be a read error. The chain carries TRBV12-3 or TRBV12-4 and TRBJ1-5; 7 nucleotides line up with TRBD1. There are 14 residues in the CDR3. J lost 2 bases, V lost 5 bases, and 3 bases had no gene match. CDR3 nucleotides: TGTGCCAGCAGTCAAGGACAGGGCAATCAGCCCCAGCATTTT. Translation: CASSQGQGNQPQHF.

This clonotype was found a few times. This sequence joins TRBV15 and TRBJ1-1; 8 bases line up with TRBD1. The CDR3 contains 16 residues. The V and J ends lost 5 bases and 1 base, in that order; junction bases with no gene match: 9. From germline, CDR1 is LNHNV and CDR2 YYDKDF (reference sequence). The CDR3 spells CATSPRRGTGNTEAFF. The CDR3 coding sequence is TGTGCCACCAGCCCCCGGCGAGGGACAGGGAACACTGAAGCTTTCTTT.

This clonotype has a count of ten or more. This sequence joins TRBV12-3 or TRBV12-4 and TRBJ2-7, with TRBD1 matching 7 bases. Trimming took 5 bases from V and 2 from J; bases not matched to a gene: 3. The CDR3 totals 13 residues. CDR3 nucleotides: TGTGCCAGCAGTCCGACAGGGCCCTACGAGCAGTACTTC. Amino acids: CASSPTGPYEQYF.

This rearrangement joins TRBV30 to TRBJ1-6, with D tentatively TRBD1 (5 bases). The CDR3 runs to 14 residues. The V and J ends lost 4 bases and 7 bases respectively, with 14 bases between them. Per the germline V gene, CDR1 is GTSNPN and CDR2 is SVGIG (reference sequence). CDR3 coding DNA: TGTGCCTGGAAACCTGGGGGATGGAATTCACCCCTCCACTTT. Translating it yields CAWKPGGWNSPLHF.

The V and J genes are TRBV7-9 and TRBJ2-1; maybe TRBD2 (6 bases). This CDR3 contains 16 residues. CDR1 is SEHNR and CDR2 is FQNEAQ in the germline V gene (reference sequence). Trimming shortened V by 5 bases and J by 7 bases, and 21 bases separated the two germline ends. CDR3 nucleotides: TGTGCCAGCAGCGGACCGACCGGGAGCCCTAGGAATGAGCAGTTCTTC. Protein: CASSGPTGSPRNEQFF.

V gene TRBV6-1 combines with J gene TRBJ2-3; D gene unclear. The germline V gene has CDR1 MNHNS and CDR2 SASEGT. The CDR3 sequence is 15 residues long. Trimming removed 7 bases from V and 0 bases from J, with 14 bases in between. This CDR3 reads CASTRDTSSTDTQYF. The CDR3, as DNA: TGTGCCAGCACCAGAGACACATCTAGCACAGATACGCAGTATTTT.

This chain joins TRBV20-1 and TRBJ2-1; 7 nucleotides agree with TRBD2. The CDR3 spans 16 residues. J was trimmed by 0 bases and V by 3 bases; bases with no gene match: 8. Germline lookup yields CDR1 DFQATT and CDR2 SNEGSKA (reference sequence). The CDR3: CSASLWAGVSYNEQFF. The CDR3, as DNA: TGCAGTGCTAGTCTGTGGGCGGGGGTCTCCTACAATGAGCAGTTCTTC.

The chain uses TRBV7-6 and TRBJ1-1, with TRBD1 identical over 9 bases. In germline, CDR1 is SGHVS, CDR2 FNYEAQ. CDR3 length: 17 amino acids. Germline trimming cut 1 base from V and 5 bases from J; bases unmatched to any gene: 11. As DNA, the CDR3 is TGTGCCAGCAGCTTAGAGGGGGGAACAGGGGGCGAGACTGAAGCTTTCTTT. Its translation: CASSLEGGTGGETEAFF.

This clonotype was seen a handful of times. The V call is TRBV2, the J call TRBJ2-5; D is unresolved. Per germline, CDR1 SNHLY and CDR2 FYNNEI. V was pared by 1 base and J by 7 bases, with 13 bases between. The CDR3 loop spans 14 amino acids. In DNA, the CDR3 is TGTGCCAGCAGTGAAGTCGACACACTGGGGACCCAGTACTTC. Amino acids: CASSEVDTLGTQYF.

Only a few counts were recorded for this clonotype. The chain carries TRBV10-3 and TRBJ1-5; D is unresolved. Germline V CDR1 and CDR2: ENHRY, SYGVKD. The CDR3 totals 15 residues. V lost 0 bases and J 2 bases, leaving 8 bases between the germline ends. The CDR3 is CAISESNRGNQPQHF. CDR3 in DNA: TGTGCCATCAGTGAGTCGAATAGGGGCAATCAGCCCCAGCATTTT.

The chain carries TRBV20-1 and TRBJ2-7; D uncertain. V was cut by 0 bases and J by 2 bases, with 14 bases left in between. Looked up from germline, CDR1 is DFQATT and CDR2 is SNEGSKA (reference sequence). The length of the CDR3 is 15 residues. CDR3 nucleotide sequence: TGCAGTGCTAGAGATTCCAGGCCACGACCCTACGAGCAGTACTTC. It codes for CSARDSRPRPYEQYF.

The rearrangement links TRBV4-1 to TRBJ2-3, with D possibly called TRBD1 or TRBD2 (6 bases each). Between the trimmed V and J ends, which lost 0 bases and 4 bases, there was a span of 17 bases. The length of the CDR3 is 17 residues. CDR1 is MGHRA, CDR2 YSYEKL, per germline. CDR3 nucleotides: TGCGCCAGCAGCCAAGAGGGGGGCGTCCAGGGCGCAGATACGCAGTATTTT. It is translated as CASSQEGGVQGADTQYF.

This clonotype appeared many times. The genes are TRBV29-1 and TRBJ1-1; D perhaps matches TRBD1 (6 bases). The CDR3 loop spans 12 amino acids. V dropped 6 bases and J dropped 1 base, with 9 bases sitting between them. Per the germline V gene, CDR1 is SQVTM and CDR2 is ANQGSEA. CDR3 amino acids: CSVLTGNTEAFF. The CDR3 DNA reads as TGCAGCGTCCTGACAGGGAACACTGAAGCTTTCTTT.

In this sample, this clonotype turned up a few times. This chain joins TRBV5-1 and TRBJ1-1; D is unclear. CDR3 length equals 16 residues. Looked up from germline, CDR1 is SGHRS and CDR2 is YFSETQ. V was cut by 0 bases and J by 1 base, with 13 bases left in between. The CDR3 bases are TGCGCCAGCAGCTTGGGTACACATCCGTCGAACACTGAAGCTTTCTTT. Protein: CASSLGTHPSNTEAFF. Full variable domain (rest looked up from reference TRBV5-1 and TRBJ1-1): KAGVTQTPRYLIKTRGQQVTLSCSPISGHRSVSWYQQTPGQGLQFLFEYFSETQRNKGNFPGRFSGRQFSNSRSEMNVSTLELGDSALYLCASSLGTHPSNTEAFFGQGTRLTVV.